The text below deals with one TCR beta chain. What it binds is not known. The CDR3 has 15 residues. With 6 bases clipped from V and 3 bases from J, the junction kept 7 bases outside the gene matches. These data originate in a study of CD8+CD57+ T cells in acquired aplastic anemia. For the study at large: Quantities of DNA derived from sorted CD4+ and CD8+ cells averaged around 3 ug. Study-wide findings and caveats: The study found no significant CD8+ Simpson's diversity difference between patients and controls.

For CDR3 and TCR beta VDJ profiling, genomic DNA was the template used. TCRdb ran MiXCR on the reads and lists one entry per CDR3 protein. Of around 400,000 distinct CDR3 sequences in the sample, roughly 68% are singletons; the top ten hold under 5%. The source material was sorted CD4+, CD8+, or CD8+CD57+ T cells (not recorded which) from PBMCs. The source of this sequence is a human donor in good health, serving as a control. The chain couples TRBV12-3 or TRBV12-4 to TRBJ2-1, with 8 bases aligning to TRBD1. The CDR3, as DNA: TGTGCCAGCAGGTCAGGGGACAGGTTCTACAATGAGCAGTTCTTC. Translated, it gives CASRSGDRFYNEQFF.